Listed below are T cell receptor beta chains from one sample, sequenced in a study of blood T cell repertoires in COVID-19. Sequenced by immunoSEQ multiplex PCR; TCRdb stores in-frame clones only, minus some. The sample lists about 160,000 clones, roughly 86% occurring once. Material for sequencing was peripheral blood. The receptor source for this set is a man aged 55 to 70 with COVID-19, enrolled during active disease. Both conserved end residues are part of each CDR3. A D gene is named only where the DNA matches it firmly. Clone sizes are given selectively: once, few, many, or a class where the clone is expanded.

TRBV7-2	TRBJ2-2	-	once	CASSLVRGTGELFF	TGTGCCAGCAGCTTAGTTAGGGGAACCGGGGAGCTGTTTTTT
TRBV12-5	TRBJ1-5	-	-	CASGFQGRQPQHF	TGTGCTAGTGGTTTTCAGGGTCGTCAGCCCCAGCATTTT
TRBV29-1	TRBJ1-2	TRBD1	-	CSADRDGYTF	TGCAGCGCCGACAGGGATGGCTACACCTTC
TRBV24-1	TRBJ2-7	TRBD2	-	CATSDSQSGAYEQYF	TGTGCCACCAGTGATTCTCAGAGCGGGGCCTACGAGCAGTACTTC
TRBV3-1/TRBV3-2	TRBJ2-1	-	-	CASSQLLGGEQFF	TGTGCCAGCAGCCAGCTACTAGGGGGTGAGCAGTTCTTC
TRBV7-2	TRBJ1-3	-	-	CASSSQGLVGNTIYF	TGTGCCAGCAGCTCCCAGGGCCTTGTTGGAAACACCATATATTTT
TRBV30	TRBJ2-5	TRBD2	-	CAWSPALSGRETQYF	TGTGCCTGGAGCCCAGCCCTTAGCGGGAGGGAGACCCAGTACTTC
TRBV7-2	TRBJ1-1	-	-	CASSLGQLNTEAFF	TGTGCCAGCAGCTTAGGACAGTTGAACACTGAAGCTTTCTTT
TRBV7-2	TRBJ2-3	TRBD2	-	CASGSSGSTDTQYF	TGTGCCAGCGGGTCTAGCGGGTCCACAGATACGCAGTATTTT
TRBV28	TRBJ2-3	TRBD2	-	CASSGTSGGARMDTQYF	TGTGCCAGCAGTGGGACTAGCGGGGGGGCCAGAATGGATACGCAGTATTTT
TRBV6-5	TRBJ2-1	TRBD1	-	CASRGQNYDEQFF	TGTGCCAGCAGGGGACAGAATTACGATGAGCAGTTCTTC
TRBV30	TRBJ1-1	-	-	CAWRRAGALNSAFF	TGTGCCTGGAGAAGGGCAGGGGCCCTCAACTCGGCCTTCTTT
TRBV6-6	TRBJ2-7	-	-	CASSYSGSGYEQYF	TGTGCCAGCAGTTACTCGGGGAGCGGCTACGAGCAGTACTTC
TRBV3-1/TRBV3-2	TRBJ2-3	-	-	CASSQGLGRLVADTQYF	TGTGCCAGCAGCCAAGGTCTCGGGAGACTAGTGGCAGATACGCAGTATTTT
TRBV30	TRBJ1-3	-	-	CAWDRSSSGNTIYF	TGTGCCTGGGACAGGTCGAGCTCTGGAAACACCATATATTTT
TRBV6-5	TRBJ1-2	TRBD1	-	CASRPLTGVGDGYTF	TGTGCCAGCAGGCCCCTGACAGGGGTGGGTGATGGCTACACCTTC
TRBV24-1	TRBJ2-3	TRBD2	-	CATSDIMRGGQDTQYF	TGTGCCACCAGTGATATCATGCGGGGGGGCCAGGATACGCAGTATTTT
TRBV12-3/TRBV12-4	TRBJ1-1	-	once	CASTLTGSTEAFF	TGTGCCAGCACCCTTACGGGGAGCACTGAAGCTTTCTTT
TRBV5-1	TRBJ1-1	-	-	CASSLTDSGNTEAFF	TGCGCCAGCAGCTTGACTGATTCAGGGAACACTGAAGCTTTCTTT
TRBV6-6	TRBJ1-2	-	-	CASSVRDSSYGYTF	TGTGCCAGCAGTGTCCGAGACAGTAGCTATGGCTACACCTTC
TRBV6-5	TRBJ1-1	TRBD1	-	CASRTTGGGDTEAFF	TGTGCCAGCAGGACCACAGGGGGTGGGGACACTGAAGCTTTCTTT
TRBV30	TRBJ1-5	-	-	CAWKGQGNQPQHF	TGTGCCTGGAAGGGGCAGGGAAACCAGCCCCAGCATTTT
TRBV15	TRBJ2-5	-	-	CATSSKDRGETQYF	TGTGCCACCAGCAGCAAGGACCGCGGGGAGACCCAGTACTTC
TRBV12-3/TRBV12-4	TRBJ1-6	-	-	CASSLYADSPLHF	TGTGCCAGCAGTCTATATGCTGATTCACCCCTCCACTTT